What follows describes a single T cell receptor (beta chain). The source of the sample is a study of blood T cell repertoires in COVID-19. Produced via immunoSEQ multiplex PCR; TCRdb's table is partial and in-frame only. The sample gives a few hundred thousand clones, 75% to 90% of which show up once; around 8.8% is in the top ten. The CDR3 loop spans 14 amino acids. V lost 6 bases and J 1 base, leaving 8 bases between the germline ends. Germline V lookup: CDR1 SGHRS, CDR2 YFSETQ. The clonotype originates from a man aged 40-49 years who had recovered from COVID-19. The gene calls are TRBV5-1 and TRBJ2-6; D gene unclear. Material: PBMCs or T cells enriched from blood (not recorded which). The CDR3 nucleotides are TGCGCCAGCACACTCGAGTCTGGGGCCAACGTCCTGACTTTC. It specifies CASTLESGANVLTF.